The 9 T cell receptor beta chains below come from one sample, sequenced in a study of cytomegalovirus exposure and HLA in healthy donors. 60 Vbeta and 13 Jbeta primers were used in PCR. The table came from immunoSEQ multiplex PCR; TCRdb's copy has only in-frame clones and leaves some out. The data contain some 70,000 clones, around 72% of them singletons. The sequencing sample was made of PBMCs. The receptors originated from a male donor in good health and CMV-seropositive.

This clone has only a few counts. The chain combines TRBV23-1 with TRBJ2-3; D may be TRBD1 (6 bases). TRBV23-1 is filed as an ORF, its function uncertain. Trimming took off 7 bases at V and 3 bases at J, with 14 bases between the two ends. This CDR3 contains 14 residues. CDR3 bases: TGCGCCAGCATCCAATTCGGGACAACAGATACGCAGTATTTT. Translation: CASIQFGTTDTQYF.

On this clone: One end of the junction does not line up with germline, which may come from a read error. The rearrangement joins TRBV7-9 to TRBJ2-2, with 7 bases matching TRBD2. Germline assignment: CDR1 SEHNR and CDR2 FQNEAQ (reference sequence). The CDR3 length is 19 residues. The CDR3 DNA is TGTTCCAGCCCAGCTCGCAGGCTAGGTGGGGAGGGCCCCACCGGGGAGCTGTTTTTT. Translated, it gives CSSPARRLGGEGPTGELFF.

This clone was recorded a few times. The J gene is TRBJ2-7, the V gene TRBV13; the D gene is possibly TRBD2 (5 bases). Germline-derived CDR1 and CDR2 are PRHDT and FYEKMQ (reference sequence). V was pared by 7 bases and J by 2 bases, with 18 bases between. This CDR3 spans 15 amino acids. This chain's CDR3 is CASTRSGAGAYEQYF. The CDR3 nucleotides are TGTGCCAGCACTCGATCGGGCGCGGGTGCCTACGAGCAGTACTTC.

This sequence joins TRBV5-6 and TRBJ2-1, with a weak D call TRBD2 (6 bases). From germline, CDR1 is SGHDT and CDR2 YYEEEE. Trimming cost V 0 bases and J 5 bases, with 15 bases left between them. The CDR3 extends over 16 amino acids. The DNA for the CDR3 is TGTGCCAGCAGCTTGGTCGGGAGCGGGCGCCACAATGAGCAGTTCTTC. Translated: CASSLVGSGRHNEQFF.

The genes are TRBV11-3 and TRBJ2-3, with D hard to call. The germline V gene has CDR1 SGHNT and CDR2 YENEEA. V was cut by 6 bases and J by 5 bases, with 12 bases left in between. The CDR3 length is 13 residues. CDR3 nucleotide sequence: TGTGCCAGCAGTCCCAGCGAGATAGATACGCAGTATTTT. This encodes CASSPSEIDTQYF.

The chain has TRBV2 and TRBJ1-6; 8 bases match TRBD1. J was trimmed by 6 bases and V by 9 bases; bases with no gene match: 4. CDR3 size: 13 residues. Germline V lookup: CDR1 SNHLY, CDR2 FYNNEI. The CDR3, as DNA: TGTGCCAGTAATACAGGGGGTAATTCACCCCTCCACTTT. Residues: CASNTGGNSPLHF. Supplemented by reference TRBV2 and TRBJ1-6, the full variable domain reads EPEVTQTPSHQVTQMGQEVILRCVPISNHLYFYWYRQILGQKVEFLVSFYNNEISEKSEIFDDQFSVERPDGSNFTLKIRSTKLEDSAMYFCASNTGGNSPLHFGNGTRLTVT.

The chain combines TRBV19 with TRBJ2-4, with 9 bases lining up with TRBD1. Germline CDR1 is LNHDA and CDR2 is SQIVND (reference sequence). The CDR3 has 15 residues. V lost 10 bases, J lost 7 bases, and 14 bases stayed unmatched. The CDR3 DNA follows: TGTGCCACCAGTCTGCCGGGACAGGGTTGGAACATTCAGTACTTC. Protein: CATSLPGQGWNIQYF.

V and J are TRBV6-5 and TRBJ1-5; 7 bases fit TRBD1. Trimming took 6 bases from V and 6 from J; bases not matched to a gene: 8. The CDR3 runs 14 residues. Germline V gives CDR1 MNHEY, CDR2 SVGAGI. The CDR3 region is CASSQTGSGQPQHF. The CDR3 DNA reads as TGTGCCAGCAGCCAGACAGGGAGCGGTCAGCCCCAGCATTTT.

This clone was found a few times. Here the CDR3 DNA reads TGTGCCAGCAGCCAAGATCGGGGAGATGAGCAGTTCTTC. Translated: CASSQDRGDEQFF. The chain carries TRBV4-2 and TRBJ2-1; TRBD2 might be the D (5 bases). V was pared by 0 bases and J by 8 bases, with 8 bases between. Germline V gives CDR1 LGHNA, CDR2 YNFKEQ. The CDR3 spans 13 residues.